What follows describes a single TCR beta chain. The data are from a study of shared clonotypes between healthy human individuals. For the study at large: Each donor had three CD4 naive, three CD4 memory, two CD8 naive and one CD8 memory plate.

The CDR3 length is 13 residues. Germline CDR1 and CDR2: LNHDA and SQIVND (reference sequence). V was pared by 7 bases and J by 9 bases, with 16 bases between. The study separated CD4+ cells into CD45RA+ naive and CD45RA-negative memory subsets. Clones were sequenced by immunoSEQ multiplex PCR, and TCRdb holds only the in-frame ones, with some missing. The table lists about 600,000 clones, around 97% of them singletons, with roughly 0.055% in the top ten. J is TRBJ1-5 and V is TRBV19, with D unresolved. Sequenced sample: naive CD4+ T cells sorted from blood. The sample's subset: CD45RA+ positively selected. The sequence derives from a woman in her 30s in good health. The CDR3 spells CASTPHKGPPQHF. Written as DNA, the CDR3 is TGTGCCAGTACCCCTCACAAGGGCCCGCCCCAGCATTTT.